One sample yielded the 26 T cell receptor beta chains listed below, sequenced in a study of human T cells and chemical hapten exposure. TCRdb re-derived calls from the 5' RACE reads in MiXCR, one entry per CDR3 protein. The sample has about 110,000 distinct CDR3 sequences, 15% to 20% seen once. Unfractionated whole blood was the source from which total RNA was extracted. The receptors come from a human donor in good health.

The V gene is TRBV12-3 or TRBV12-4, the J gene TRBJ2-3, with D possibly matching TRBD1 (6 bases). The V end lost 6 bases, the J end lost 6 bases, and 10 bases lay between the germline ends. The CDR3 spans 12 residues. The CDR3 coding sequence is TGTGCCAGCAGACGGACAGTGGATACGCAGTATTTT. Translation gives CASRRTVDTQYF.

V usage is TRBV7-3 and J usage is TRBJ2-3; possibly TRBD2 for D (7 bases). Germline CDR1 SGHTA, CDR2 FQGTGA. This CDR3 has 15 amino acids. Trimming left V 1 base short and J 6 bases short, with 14 bases between. The CDR3 region has the DNA TGTGCCAGCAGCTTAAGGGGGGGGCGTACCGATACGCAGTATTTT. Protein: CASSLRGGRTDTQYF.

This clonotype was found a few times. The V call is TRBV12-3 or TRBV12-4, the J call TRBJ2-3; 10 bases line up with TRBD2. The CDR3 has 15 amino acids. V gave up 5 bases and J gave up 0 bases; unmatched junction bases: 2. CDR3 DNA: TGTGCCAGCAGTCGTAGCGGGAGGAGCACAGATACGCAGTATTTT. Residues: CASSRSGRSTDTQYF.

This clonotype was seen a handful of times. In nucleotides, the CDR3 is TGTGCCAGCAGTTTGGGACAGGGGAATCAAGGCTACACCTTC. Translated, it gives CASSLGQGNQGYTF. The rearrangement uses TRBV28 and TRBJ1-2, with 10 bases fitting TRBD1. CDR1 is MDHEN, CDR2 SYDVKM, per germline. The junction had 6 bases not matched to a gene; V was cut back by 3 bases and J by 8 bases. This CDR3 contains 14 residues.

V gene TRBV7-3 combines with J gene TRBJ2-5; D ambiguous. Trimming removed 2 bases at V and 2 bases at J, with 12 bases between. The CDR3 is 15 residues long. CDR1 SGHTA and CDR2 FQGTGA come from the germline V gene. Here the CDR3 reads CASSLAGKEQETQYF. The CDR3 DNA reads TGTGCCAGCAGCTTAGCCGGAAAGGAGCAAGAGACCCAGTACTTC.

Here the CDR3 reads CSASLGLATDTQYF. The CDR3 bases are TGCAGTGCTAGTCTCGGACTAGCCACAGATACGCAGTATTTT. V usage is TRBV20-1 and J usage is TRBJ2-3, with 8 positions matching TRBD2. CDR1 is DFQATT, CDR2 SNEGSKA, per germline (reference sequence). V gave up 3 bases and J gave up 2 bases; unmatched junction bases: 4. CDR3 length: 14 residues.

The rearrangement links TRBV3-1 to TRBJ2-6, with D uncertain. The CDR3 consists of 17 residues. V was cut by 0 bases and J by 2 bases, with 11 bases left in between. Germline CDR1 LGHDT, CDR2 YNNKEL (reference sequence). This CDR3 reads CASSQDFRGAGANVLTF. Here the CDR3 DNA reads TGTGCCAGCAGCCAAGATTTTCGTGGGGCTGGGGCCAACGTCCTGACTTTC. Looking up the rest from reference TRBV3-1 and TRBJ2-6 gives the full variable domain: DTAVSQTPKYLVTQMGNDKSIKCEQNLGHDTMYWYKQDSKKFLKIMFSYNNKELIINETVPNRFSPKSPDKAHLNLHINSLELGDSAVYFCASSQDFRGAGANVLTFGAGSRLTVL.

This chain's CDR3 is CSVLGQTIGAFF. Written as DNA, the CDR3 is TGCAGCGTCCTGGGACAGACTATAGGAGCTTTCTTT. The chain carries TRBV29-1 and TRBJ1-1; 7 positions match TRBD1. V trimming: 6 bases; J trimming: 10 bases; junction bases outside the gene matches: 11. Germline CDR1 SQVTM, CDR2 ANQGSEA. The CDR3 spans 12 residues.

Only a few counts were recorded for this clonotype. The rearrangement uses TRBV5-1 and TRBJ2-1; D might be TRBD1 or TRBD2, each matching 5 bases. Trimming cost V 3 bases and J 8 bases, with 15 bases left between them. CDR1 and CDR2 (germline): SGHRS, YFSETQ. The CDR3 length is 14 residues. The CDR3 spells CASSYPGTRDEQFF. Here the CDR3 DNA reads TGCGCCAGCAGCTATCCCGGGACCAGGGATGAGCAGTTCTTC.

This clonotype was observed a few times. The chain carries TRBV5-4 and TRBJ2-5; D gene unclear. V was shortened by 5 bases and J by 5 bases, with 10 bases between the two germline ends. CDR1 and CDR2 from the germline V gene are SGHNT and YYREEE (reference sequence). This CDR3 has 12 residues. CDR3: CASSTPRETQYF. CDR3 coding DNA: TGTGCCAGCAGTACCCCGCGGGAGACCCAGTACTTC.

The chain combines TRBV7-9 with TRBJ1-1, with no clear D. V lost 5 bases, J lost 4 bases, and 8 bases lay in between. This CDR3 contains 12 residues. Looked up from germline, CDR1 is SEHNR and CDR2 is FQNEAQ (reference sequence). CDR3 protein: CASSATGTEAFF. CDR3 coding DNA: TGTGCCAGCAGCGCGACGGGCACTGAAGCTTTCTTT.

J is TRBJ1-5 and V is TRBV28, with D possibly being TRBD1 (5 bases). Germline V gene lookup returns CDR1 MDHEN and CDR2 SYDVKM. The CDR3 has 14 amino acids. V lost 5 bases, J lost 3 bases, and 11 bases lay in between. In DNA form, the CDR3 reads TGTGCCAGCAGTCGCGGGGGAGTCAATCAGCCCCAGCATTTT. This encodes CASSRGGVNQPQHF.

The rearrangement joins TRBV28 to TRBJ2-1; D call uncertain. The ends were cut back, 3 bases at V and 0 bases at J, with 24 bases in the middle. The V gene's germline CDR1 is MDHEN and CDR2 SYDVKM. The CDR3 length is 20 residues. The CDR3 nucleotides are TGTGCCAGCAGTTTCCCCCCGGTTTCGCGTGACTTGAGCTCCTACAATGAGCAGTTCTTC. Translated: CASSFPPVSRDLSSYNEQFF.

The chain has TRBV7-2 and TRBJ2-3, with TRBD2 matching 11 bases. Losses at the gene ends were 0 bases for V and 10 bases for J; bases not matched to a gene: 9. The CDR3 length is 16 residues. The germline gives CDR1 SGHTA, CDR2 FQGNSA. In DNA form, the CDR3 reads TGTGCCAGCAGCTTAGCAGGGACTAGCGGAAATCCTCCGCAGTATTTT. Amino acid sequence: CASSLAGTSGNPPQYF.

The chain recombines TRBV2 with TRBJ2-1; D is possibly TRBD2 (5 bases). The germline V gene encodes CDR1 SNHLY and CDR2 FYNNEI. Trimming left V 5 bases short and J 5 bases short, with 16 bases between. The CDR3 has 15 residues. The CDR3 loop reads CASSPDGLPNNEQFF. The CDR3 bases are TGTGCCAGCAGTCCCGACGGACTGCCAAACAATGAGCAGTTCTTC.

V and J are TRBV10-2 and TRBJ2-1, with D tentatively TRBD1 or TRBD2 (5 bases each). Trimming pared 3 bases from V and 7 bases from J, leaving 16 bases between. Germline lookup yields CDR1 WSHSY and CDR2 SAAADI. The CDR3 totals 15 residues. CDR3 sequence (DNA): TGCGCCAGCAGTGACGCAAGGACTGGGGGAAATGAGCAGTTCTTC. This encodes CASSDARTGGNEQFF.

The chain employs TRBV20-1 and TRBJ2-3, with a weak D call TRBD1 (5 bases). Trimming took off 3 bases at V and 4 bases at J, with 14 bases between the two ends. CDR1 and CDR2 (germline): DFQATT, SNEGSKA (reference sequence). CDR3 length equals 14 residues. CDR3 nucleotide sequence: TGCAGTGCTAGTGGTGGTAGCAGGGCAGATACGCAGTATTTT. Translation gives CSASGGSRADTQYF.

The chain combines TRBV12-3 or TRBV12-4 with TRBJ2-6; TRBD2 agrees at 7 bases. V trimming: 3 bases; J trimming: 4 bases; junction bases outside the gene matches: 6. This CDR3 contains 16 residues. CDR3 coding DNA: TGTGCCAGCAGTTTGGCGGGAGCAAGGGGGGCCAACGTCCTGACTTTC. It yields the protein CASSLAGARGANVLTF.

Concerning this clonotype itself: One junction end does not reproduce the germline sequence, and a read error may be involved. The CDR3 here is CASSSAGAYYKQYF. The CDR3 DNA is TGTGCCAGCAGCTCCGCGGGGGCGTACTACAAGCAGTACTTC. The V gene is TRBV6-5, the J gene TRBJ2-7, with D possibly TRBD2 on 7 matching bases. CDR1 and CDR2 from the germline V gene are MNHEY and SVGAGI. CDR3 size: 14 residues.

This clonotype turned up a few times. V gene TRBV29-1 combines with J gene TRBJ1-5; 7 nucleotides match TRBD1. J was trimmed by 4 bases and V by 6 bases; bases with no gene match: 9. The CDR3 totals 14 residues. Per the germline V gene, CDR1 is SQVTM and CDR2 is ANQGSEA. The CDR3: CSVGDRMGNQPQHF. DNA for the CDR3: TGCAGCGTGGGGGACAGAATGGGGAATCAGCCCCAGCATTTT.

In this sample, this clonotype turned up a few times. At one boundary the junction diverges from the germline segment, which might be a read error. Here the CDR3 reads CSAKGSGPLEGLF. The CDR3 nucleotides are TGCAGCGCTAAAGGGTCTGGACCGCTGGAGGGCCTCTTC. V is TRBV20-1 and J is TRBJ2-1; maybe TRBD2 (6 bases). Germline loops: CDR1 DFQATT, CDR2 SNEGSKA (reference sequence). This CDR3 has 13 amino acids.

This chain uses TRBV28 with TRBJ2-7; D ambiguous. With 10 bases removed from V and 0 bases from J, the gap between germline ends came to 10 bases. The CDR3 has 12 residues. Germline V lookup: CDR1 MDHEN, CDR2 SYDVKM. The CDR3 nucleotides read TGTGCCACCCGACGGAGCTCCTACGAGCAGTACTTC. Its translation is CATRRSSYEQYF.

The rearrangement joins TRBV10-2 to TRBJ2-7; D is unclear. There are 12 residues in the CDR3. The germline gives CDR1 WSHSY, CDR2 SAAADI. V was clipped by 3 bases and J by 3 bases, with 6 bases between them. CDR3 amino acids: CASSEILYEQYF. DNA for the CDR3: TGCGCCAGCAGTGAAATTCTCTACGAGCAGTACTTC.

The CDR3 coding sequence is TGTGCCAGCCGACACTCGACGGTGGTGAACACTGAAGCTTTCTTT. The encoded protein is CASRHSTVVNTEAFF. The chain couples TRBV12-3 or TRBV12-4 to TRBJ1-1; no firm D call. Trimming stripped 8 bases from V and 0 bases from J, with 16 bases between. The CDR3 is made up of 15 amino acids.

This clonotype was found a few times. This chain joins TRBV12-3 or TRBV12-4 and TRBJ1-5, with 8 positions matching TRBD1. V dropped 6 bases and J dropped 5; count of bases not matched to a gene: 12. The CDR3 consists of 16 residues. DNA for the CDR3: TGTGCCAGCAGCCCTGGGGGACAGGCTATGCATCAGCCCCAGCATTTT. Amino acids: CASSPGGQAMHQPQHF.

There are a few counts of this clonotype. CDR3 sequence reads: CASKEGGLRGNTEAFF. Here the CDR3 DNA reads TGTGCCAGCAAAGAAGGGGGCCTTAGGGGGAACACTGAAGCTTTCTTT. The chain links TRBV28 to TRBJ1-1; 7 bases align to TRBD1. The germline V gene has CDR1 MDHEN and CDR2 SYDVKM. The CDR3 covers 16 residues. Unmatched junction bases numbered 12, after V lost 7 bases and J lost 1 base.